One sample yielded the 25 T cell receptor beta chains listed below, sequenced in a study of blood T cell repertoires in COVID-19. This table comes from immunoSEQ multiplex PCR, and its TCRdb copy is limited to in-frame clones, with some not included. The repertoire holds around 400,000 clones, more than 70% seen once, with over 2% in the top ten. Sequencing was performed on peripheral blood. These receptors all come from a woman in her sixties with COVID-19, enrolled during active disease.

The chain links TRBV4-1 to TRBJ2-1, with TRBD1 identical over 9 bases. Trimming cost V 0 bases and J 5 bases; bases outside gene matches: 2. The germline V gene has CDR1 MGHRA and CDR2 YSYEKL. The CDR3 contains 15 residues. The CDR3: CASSQEQGANNEQFF. The CDR3, as DNA: TGCGCCAGCAGCCAAGAACAGGGGGCTAACAATGAGCAGTTCTTC.

The chain recombines TRBV19 with TRBJ1-5; D is undetermined. Germline V gives CDR1 LNHDA, CDR2 SQIVND (reference sequence). The CDR3 contains 15 residues. Trimming took 3 bases from V and 0 from J, leaving 9 bases between them. Written as DNA, the CDR3 is TGTGCCAGTAGTATTATATCTAATAGCAATCAGCCCCAGCATTTT. It specifies CASSIISNSNQPQHF.

The chain has TRBV4-2 and TRBJ2-3, with 7 nucleotides matching TRBD2. This CDR3 contains 17 residues. Germline values: CDR1 LGHNA, CDR2 YNFKEQ. V lost 1 base to trimming and J lost 5 bases; unmatched junction nucleotides: 12. The DNA of the CDR3 is TGTGCCAGCAGCCAAGTGGGCTTCGGGGGGACCCGAGATACGCAGTATTTT. It is translated as CASSQVGFGGTRDTQYF.

The rearrangement joins TRBV19 to TRBJ1-1; D is possibly TRBD1 (6 bases). The CDR3 runs 15 residues. Germline V lookup: CDR1 LNHDA, CDR2 SQIVND (reference sequence). The V gene lost 7 bases and the J gene lost 7 bases, with 22 bases spanning the gap. The CDR3 region has the DNA TGTGCCAGTAAGAACCAGCCGACAGGCCGTAGTGAAGCTTTCTTT. It is translated as CASKNQPTGRSEAFF.

The V and J genes are TRBV27 and TRBJ2-3, with 7 bases aligning to TRBD1. V shed 6 bases and J 6 bases; nucleotides not matched to a gene: 15. The CDR3 has 16 amino acids. Germline CDR1 and CDR2: MNHEY and SMNVEV (reference sequence). The CDR3 is CASSLVPGTVEDTQYF. The CDR3 DNA sequence: TGTGCCAGCAGCCTGGTCCCCGGGACAGTCGAGGATACGCAGTATTTT.

V and J are TRBV5-1 and TRBJ2-2; D perhaps matches TRBD2 (6 bases). CDR3 length: 20 amino acids. The V gene's germline CDR1 is SGHRS and CDR2 YFSETQ. V lost 4 bases, J lost 6 bases, and 31 bases lay in between. CDR3 loop: CASSHALEGSWIGLAGELFF. The CDR3 DNA follows: TGCGCCAGCAGCCACGCCTTGGAGGGCAGTTGGATTGGTCTTGCCGGGGAGCTGTTTTTT.

This chain uses TRBV6-1 with TRBJ1-2; perhaps TRBD1 as D (6 bases). V gave up 1 base and J gave up 4 bases, with 13 bases separating them. CDR1 is MNHNS, CDR2 SASEGT, per germline. The CDR3 spans 15 residues. In DNA form, the CDR3 reads TGTGCCAGCAGTGAAGTTGGGACACGGCCCTATGGCTACACCTTC. The encoded protein is CASSEVGTRPYGYTF.

V usage is TRBV5-1 and J usage is TRBJ2-1; 11 bases map to TRBD2. CDR3 length: 14 amino acids. The junction had 7 bases not matched to a gene; V was cut back by 7 bases and J by 7 bases. The germline gives CDR1 SGHRS, CDR2 YFSETQ. The CDR3 reads CASRRLAGLNEQFF. The DNA of the CDR3 is TGCGCCAGCCGCCGACTAGCGGGGTTGAATGAGCAGTTCTTC.

The rearrangement links TRBV7-8 to TRBJ2-7; 7 positions match TRBD1. CDR1 is SGHVS and CDR2 is FQNEAQ in the germline V gene. Germline trimming cut 5 bases from V and 6 bases from J; bases unmatched to any gene: 7. The CDR3 is made up of 13 amino acids. Here the CDR3 DNA reads TGTGCCAGCAGCGTTGACCGACAGGGCGAGCAGTACTTC. Translated, it gives CASSVDRQGEQYF.

A few counts support this clone. J is TRBJ2-3 and V is TRBV10-3; 8 nucleotides agree with TRBD1. J gave up 3 bases and V 10 bases, and 12 bases lay outside the gene matches. From germline, CDR1 is ENHRY and CDR2 SYGVKD. The CDR3 is 15 amino acids. This chain's CDR3 is CATHSAGGATDTQYF. The CDR3 region has the DNA TGTGCCACCCATTCGGCAGGGGGCGCGACAGATACGCAGTATTTT.

This clone came up a few times. The CDR3 DNA reads as TGTGCCAGCAGTTTCTCCCCGGGACAGGGGCCCGATCAGCCCCAGCATTTT. It specifies CASSFSPGQGPDQPQHF. The chain combines TRBV6-2 or TRBV6-3 with TRBJ1-5, with 10 bases that match TRBD1. Germline CDR1 MNHEY, CDR2 SVGEGT. The V gene end was trimmed by 4 bases and the J gene end by 5 bases; junction bases not matched to a gene: 11. CDR3 length: 17 residues.

V and J are TRBV13 and TRBJ1-6, with TRBD1 as a possible D gene (5 bases). This CDR3 region has 16 residues. The V and J ends lost 3 bases and 8 bases respectively, with 17 bases between them. Germline V CDR1 and CDR2: PRHDT, FYEKMQ (reference sequence). This CDR3 is CASSLGGRSGYSPLHF. CDR3 bases: TGTGCCAGCAGCTTGGGGGGACGCTCAGGGTATTCACCCCTCCACTTT.

This clone turned up a few times. The gene calls are TRBV7-2 and TRBJ1-3; possibly TRBD1 for D (6 bases). CDR3 length equals 15 residues. Germline values: CDR1 SGHTA, CDR2 FQGNSA. The germline V and J ends were trimmed by 5 bases and 4 bases, with 15 bases remaining between them. DNA of the CDR3: TGTGCCAGCAGCCCGGGCTCAGGACAGGGAAACACCATATATTTT. This translates into CASSPGSGQGNTIYF.

On this clone itself: Germline and junction disagree at one end, which may indicate a read error. The J gene is TRBJ1-2, the V gene TRBV3-1 (or the pseudogene TRBV3-2); TRBD1 is a possible D gene (6 bases). CDR1 LGHDT and CDR2 YNNKEL come from the germline V gene (reference sequence). This CDR3 contains 11 residues. The CDR3 DNA sequence: TGTGCCAGCAGCCAAGACCGGGACAAGGCCTTC. It encodes CASSQDRDKAF.

V usage is TRBV7-7 and J usage is TRBJ1-1, with 9 nucleotides matching TRBD1. CDR1 and CDR2 from the germline V gene are SSHAT and FNYEAQ (reference sequence). With 3 bases clipped from V and 7 bases from J, the junction kept 3 bases outside the gene matches. The CDR3 spans 13 residues. DNA for the CDR3: TGTGCCAGCAGCTTGGGACAGGGAAGTGAAGCTTTCTTT. This encodes CASSLGQGSEAFF.

The chain carries TRBV5-1 and TRBJ2-7; the match to TRBD2 covers 9 bases. The CDR3 loop spans 14 amino acids. V trimming: 8 bases; J trimming: 2 bases; junction bases outside the gene matches: 8. Germline V gene sequence: CDR1 SGHRS, CDR2 YFSETQ. CDR3 sequence reads: CASGSTSGAYEQYF. CDR3 coding DNA: TGCGCCAGTGGTTCGACTAGCGGAGCCTACGAGCAGTACTTC.

The V call is TRBV2, the J call TRBJ2-5; maybe TRBD1 (5 bases). CDR3 length: 12 amino acids. Germline V gene sequence: CDR1 SNHLY, CDR2 FYNNEI. The V end was cut by 4 bases, the J end by 5 bases, with 8 bases between. The CDR3 spells CASSARVETQYF. Here the CDR3 DNA reads TGTGCCAGCAGTGCCAGGGTTGAGACCCAGTACTTC.

The CDR3 protein is CASRPASGGYYEQYF. The CDR3 DNA is TGTGCCAGTAGGCCTGCTAGCGGGGGGTACTACGAGCAGTACTTC. The J gene is TRBJ2-7, the V gene TRBV19, with 11 bases identical to TRBD2. V dropped 6 bases and J dropped 3; count of bases not matched to a gene: 7. The CDR3 loop spans 15 amino acids. CDR1 is LNHDA, CDR2 SQIVND, per germline (reference sequence).

V is TRBV6-5 and J is TRBJ2-1; D gene unclear. Germline CDR1 and CDR2: MNHEY and SVGAGI. There are 11 residues in the CDR3. The V end lost 4 bases, the J end lost 9 bases, and 7 bases lay between the germline ends. The CDR3 loop is CASSSYGEQFF. The CDR3 nucleotides read TGTGCCAGCAGTTCCTACGGTGAGCAGTTCTTC.

For this clone: Other DNA sequences in the sample encode the same CDR3. V is TRBV5-1 and J is TRBJ1-5; tentatively, D is TRBD1 (5 bases). Trimming stripped 1 base from V and 4 bases from J, with 6 bases between. This CDR3 contains 13 residues. From germline, CDR1 is SGHRS and CDR2 YFSETQ. The CDR3 sequence is CASSLTGNQPQHF. CDR3 in DNA: TGCGCCAGCAGCTTGACAGGTAATCAGCCCCAGCATTTT.

The chain joins TRBV5-5 to TRBJ1-5; 10 bases map to TRBD1. The CDR3 is made up of 14 amino acids. The germline V gene has CDR1 SGHKS and CDR2 YYEKEE (reference sequence). The J segment lost 6 bases and the V segment lost 1 base, leaving 1 base of the junction unmatched. CDR3 sequence (DNA): TGTGCCAGCAGCTTGTGGACAGGGGGTCAGCCCCAGCATTTT. It codes for CASSLWTGGQPQHF.

This rearrangement joins TRBV6-5 to TRBJ2-1; TRBD2 matches at 7 bases. CDR1 and CDR2 (germline): MNHEY, SVGAGI. The V gene end was trimmed by 7 bases and the J gene end by 2 bases; junction bases not matched to a gene: 8. This CDR3 has 15 residues. CDR3 coding DNA: TGTGCCAGCACTCGAGGGGCGGGGGCCTACAATGAGCAGTTCTTC. This translates into CASTRGAGAYNEQFF.

This rearrangement joins TRBV2 to TRBJ1-6; D ambiguous. The CDR3 runs to 15 residues. CDR1 and CDR2 (germline): SNHLY, FYNNEI. Deletions cut 8 bases from V and 3 bases from J, with 14 bases between. The CDR3 region has the DNA TGTGCCAGCGTGGCCGAGGATAACTATAATTCACCCCTCCACTTT. Residues: CASVAEDNYNSPLHF.

V is TRBV6-1 and J is TRBJ1-6; TRBD1 might be the D (5 bases). CDR3 length: 15 residues. V dropped 3 bases and J dropped 6 bases, with 12 bases sitting between them. Germline assignment: CDR1 MNHNS and CDR2 SASEGT. The CDR3 DNA sequence: TGTGCCAGCAGTGATGTCATAGGGGCTAATTCACCCCTCCACTTT. Translated: CASSDVIGANSPLHF.

J is TRBJ2-3 and V is TRBV25-1; possibly TRBD1 for D (6 bases). V lost 3 bases, J lost 5 bases, and 12 bases lay in between. Germline CDR1 is MGHDK and CDR2 is SYGVNS. The CDR3 extends over 14 amino acids. The CDR3 loop is CASSELGAKDTQYF. The CDR3 DNA reads as TGTGCCAGCAGTGAGCTGGGGGCCAAAGATACGCAGTATTTT. Variable domain in full (rest from reference TRBV25-1 and TRBJ2-3): EADIYQTPRYLVIGTGKKITLECSQTMGHDKMYWYQQDPGMELHLIHYSYGVNSTEKGDLSSESTVSRIRTEHFPLTLESARPSHTSQYLCASSELGAKDTQYFGPGTRLTVL.